The clone carrying this T cell receptor beta chain was counted at least ten times. The V end was cut by 4 bases, the J end by 1 base, with 11 bases between. The CDR3 is made up of 14 amino acids. Germline CDR1 SGDLS, CDR2 YYNGEE. This sample is part of a study of T cells after yellow fever vaccination. 5'RACE template switching produced TCR cDNA carrying a universal primer site and UMIs. TCRdb reprocessed the 5' RACE reads via MiXCR and lists one record per CDR3 protein. The data contain about 200,000 distinct CDR3 sequences, under 3.5% of them seen just once; the ten biggest clones take up around 3.2%.

The sequence was obtained from a man aged 18-30 years who received the YFV17D yellow fever vaccine. The source was CD4+ T cells sorted from PBMCs, collected 10 days after the yellow fever booster vaccination. V usage is TRBV9 and J usage is TRBJ2-5; D is perhaps TRBD2 (6 bases). CDR3 sequence (DNA): TGTGCCAGCAGCAACCGGGACTCCCAAGAGACCCAGTACTTC. This encodes CASSNRDSQETQYF. Full variable domain (remainder filled in from reference TRBV9 and TRBJ2-5): DSGVTQTPKHLITATGQRVTLRCSPRSGDLSVYWYQQSLDQGLQFLIQYYNGEERAKGNILERFSAQQFPDLHSELNLSSLELGDSALYFCASSNRDSQETQYFGPGTRLLVL.